This TCR beta chain was captured by sequencing in a study of T cells in Graves' hyperthyroidism and ophthalmopathy (dated by TCRdb to about 2019). Study-wide context: Peripheral blood samples were taken at initial diagnosis, before any treatment was given. Following sampling, methimazole starting at 30 mg daily was given to hyperthyroidism patients, and high-dose intravenous methylprednisolone was given to ophthalmopathy patients. TCR V-J signatures able to tell the groups apart were searched for in a discovery cohort of 90 to 100 patients, of whom over 40 had Graves' ophthalmopathy and around 56 had stable Graves' hyperthyroidism. The paper describes TCR Vbeta CDR3 sequencing of about 140 peripheral blood samples, made up of approximately 40 ophthalmopathy patients, over 70 hyperthyroidism patients and 17 progressor patients. The 100 or so discovery patients were divided at random into training and test sets in a 7:3 ratio. Prospective prediction of ophthalmopathy was tested in an independent validation cohort of some 19 hyperthyroidism patients and around 16 patients who later progressed to ophthalmopathy. The study also compared thyroid tissue and blood T-cell repertoires from several Graves' hyperthyroidism patients. The investigation overall reported the following: Most expanded thyroid clonotypes (frequency above 0.001) were also detected in blood, suggesting blood repertoires may reflect thyroid immune responses. Sample size was not statistically predetermined, and investigators were not blinded to group allocation. A 13 V-J signature model separated ophthalmopathy from stable hyperthyroidism, with 87.88% sensitivity and 81.08% specificity in cross-validation and 80%/75% in testing. During validation, the model predicted progression to ophthalmopathy a median of about 6.5 months ahead of onset, with approximately 71% sensitivity and almost 75% specificity.

Stable Graves' hyperthyroidism was defined as no progression to ophthalmopathy during 18 months of follow-up. Hyperthyroidism patients were newly diagnosed, had a disease duration of under 2 months, and were aged 18 to 65 years. Exclusion was applied to patients with uncontrolled infections, other autoimmune diseases, pregnancy or lactation. Diagnoses were established on the basis of clinical symptoms, serum thyroxine and TRAb, thyroid ultrasound, and orbital computed tomography. PBMCs were isolated from about 10 ml of fresh peripheral blood by Ficoll-Paque density gradient centrifugation. Total RNA was extracted with Trizol reagent, and quality was checked on an Agilent 2100 Bioanalyzer. The TCR beta CDR3 regions were amplified from RNA transcripts. The TCR CDR3 was subjected to a first round of RT-PCR using the HTBI primer set and the Qiagen OneStep RT-PCR kit. A second multiplex PCR round built the libraries, followed by size selection and purification. The libraries were sequenced on an Illumina HiSeq2000 using paired-end 100 bp reads. The paper's processing steps were these. SOAPnuke was used to process the raw data, removing reads that contained adapters or uncalled bases, had a mean Phred below 15, or lacked an exact match to the constant primer or identifier. COPE v1.2.5 was used to merge the high-quality paired reads, and each unique nucleotide sequence was defined as a clonotype. MiTCR v1.1 was used to align clonotypes to the IMGT TRBV, TRBD and TRBJ reference segments. The analysis included only V-J combinations with a frequency above 0.0001, which together covered 99% to 99.2% of the repertoires. The TCS score was defined as the ratio of F50 (clonal expansion) to E x V (chaos), calculated using BLOSUM62-based TCRdist between CDR3 peptides within each V-J. Welch's t-statistics and random forest reduced fewer than 550 V-J features to about 12, which were used in a naive Bayes classifier (R e1071). Through fastp at Q25 and MiXCR, TCRdb rebuilt clones from the public reads, retaining in-frame beta chains. Every entry covers one CDR3 protein and lists the most common genes and DNA from its rows. For this entry, the V and J calls and clone size follow TCRdb and not the study's own pipeline. For this sample there are approximately 220,000 distinct CDR3 sequences; around 20% appear just once. 35% to 50% of the sample lies in the top ten.

The CDR3 numbers 16 residues from cysteine through phenylalanine. The DNA shown is the 48-base CDR3, in frame from base 1. CDR1 and CDR2 were assigned from the germline V gene as LGHNA and YNFKEQ. V and J are truncated by 1 base and 0 bases respectively, leaving an intervening sequence of 10 bases. This clonotype turned up a few times. Its antigen is still unknown. Base qualities are not provided; no much larger clone lies one nucleotide away. This clonotype originated in a man aged 35 to 55 with Graves' hyperthyroidism. The rearranged chain carries TRBV4-2 and TRBJ1-3; TRBD1 could be the D gene, as 6 bases match. The sample was blood. This receptor has the CDR3 CASSQAGVNSGNTIYF. Here is the DNA: TGTGCCAGCAGCCAAGCAGGGGTTAACTCTGGAAACACCATATATTTT.